Reported below is one T cell receptor (beta chain). This sample was included in a study of glioma-infiltrating T cells after dendritic cell vaccination. Sequencing used immunoSEQ multiplex PCR; TCRdb keeps in-frame clones, though not all of them. The sample consists of roughly 60,000 clones, 86% of them appearing once. This CDR3 has 16 amino acids. V lost 1 base, J lost 4 bases, and 13 bases lay in between. CDR1 and CDR2 from the germline V gene are SGHVS and FNYEAQ. Noted time point: after dendritic cell vaccination, including at tumor progression/relapse. No glioblastoma patient carried an isocitrate dehydrogenase mutation. Before vaccination, two weeks after the third vaccination, and at progression, PBMC were collected.

This receptor was taken from a human donor with glioblastoma. The sequencing used blood, collected after dendritic cell vaccination. The chain combines TRBV7-6 with TRBJ2-2; D might be TRBD2 (6 bases). DNA of the CDR3: TGTGCCAGCAGCTTAGAGGGGACTTCGGGCACCGGGGAGCTGTTTTTT. Its protein product is CASSLEGTSGTGELFF.